This TCR beta chain was captured by sequencing in a study of blood T cell repertoires in COVID-19. CDR1 and CDR2 (germline): SGHAT, FQNNGV. The trim removed 0 bases at V and 8 bases at J, leaving 12 bases unmatched. The CDR3 extends over 17 amino acids. The table came from immunoSEQ multiplex PCR; TCRdb's copy has only in-frame clones and leaves some out. The sample lists 400,000 or so clones, approximately 89% occurring once. The sequence derives from a man between 35 and 55 years old in a cohort exposed to, infected with or recovered from COVID-19 (not recorded which). Sequenced: PBMCs or T cells enriched from blood (not recorded which). V and J are TRBV11-2 and TRBJ2-1, with TRBD1 matching over 8 bases. CDR3 amino acids: CASSLDPSGGAFYEQFF. The DNA of the CDR3 is TGTGCCAGCAGCTTAGATCCTTCAGGGGGCGCTTTCTATGAGCAGTTCTTC.